These 18 T cell receptor beta chains originate from one sample sequenced in a study of blood T cell repertoires in COVID-19. The protocol was immunoSEQ multiplex PCR, while the TCRdb copy is restricted to in-frame clones and leaves out a portion. The table records 93,000 or so clones, about 85% of them present only once. The material sequenced was peripheral blood. Every receptor here comes from a man over 45 in a cohort sampled during active COVID-19.

The chain couples TRBV10-1 to TRBJ2-7, with 9 bases that match TRBD1. In germline, CDR1 is WNHNN, CDR2 SYGVQD (reference sequence). Unmatched junction bases numbered 10, after V lost 5 bases and J lost 2 bases. This CDR3 comprises 16 residues. The CDR3 here is CASSYGSTGGTYEQYV. The CDR3 DNA sequence: TGCGCCAGCAGTTATGGGTCGACAGGGGGAACCTACGAGCAGTACGTC.

This clone was seen a handful of times. The V gene is TRBV14, the J gene TRBJ2-7; D not resolved. V was shortened by 4 bases and J by 1 base, with 5 bases between the two germline ends. Germline loops: CDR1 SGHDN, CDR2 FVKESK. CDR3 length: 12 amino acids. DNA of the CDR3: TGTGCCAGCAGCCCGCAGTCCTACGAGCAGTACTTC. Protein product: CASSPQSYEQYF.

J is TRBJ1-2 and V is TRBV24-1, with a weak D call TRBD1 (6 bases). Germline values: CDR1 KGHDR, CDR2 SFDVKD. V lost 5 bases to trimming and J lost 2 bases, with 11 bases between them. This CDR3 region has 14 residues. The CDR3 DNA follows: TGTGCCACCAGTGCCCAGGGGCTAAACTATGGCTACACCTTC. It yields the protein CATSAQGLNYGYTF.

The chain links TRBV5-1 to TRBJ2-1; weak D call: TRBD2 (7 bases). Germline lookup yields CDR1 SGHRS and CDR2 YFSETQ. Trimming pared 0 bases from V and 8 bases from J, leaving 15 bases between. The CDR3 consists of 15 residues. The CDR3 sequence: CASSLVAGAVDEQFF. Here the CDR3 DNA reads TGCGCCAGCAGCTTGGTTGCGGGGGCTGTCGATGAGCAGTTCTTC. The full variable domain, its missing parts supplied by reference TRBV5-1 and TRBJ2-1, is KAGVTQTPRYLIKTRGQQVTLSCSPISGHRSVSWYQQTPGQGLQFLFEYFSETQRNKGNFPGRFSGRQFSNSRSEMNVSTLELGDSALYLCASSLVAGAVDEQFFGPGTRLTVL.

This clone was observed once. The V and J genes are TRBV3-1 (or the pseudogene TRBV3-2) and TRBJ1-2; a possible D gene is TRBD1 (6 bases). V was shortened by 4 bases and J by 7 bases, with 13 bases between the two germline ends. This CDR3 has 13 residues. Per the germline V gene, CDR1 is LGHDT and CDR2 is YNNKEL (reference sequence). CDR3 in amino acids: CASSLPGGGGYTF. As DNA, the CDR3 is TGTGCCAGCAGCCTCCCGGGAGGGGGTGGCTACACCTTC.

The genes are TRBV27 and TRBJ1-2; no definite D call. The CDR3 covers 15 residues. Trimming pared 4 bases from V and 6 bases from J, leaving 18 bases between. The V gene's germline CDR1 is MNHEY and CDR2 SMNVEV (reference sequence). The CDR3 DNA sequence: TGTGCCAGCAGTTCAACCGACATTCGGGGAGATGGCTACACCTTC. Its translation: CASSSTDIRGDGYTF.

The chain is built from TRBV1 and TRBJ2-7; no DNA check was done on the table's D call, TRBD2. TRBV1 is a recognized pseudogene. CDR3 size: 16 residues. DNA of the CDR3: TGCACCAGCAGCCAAGGTCCGGTAGAAAACTCCTACGAGCAGTACGTC. Translated, it gives CTSSQGPVENSYEQYV.

As regards this clone: The junction does not match germline at one end; this may be a read error. The chain combines TRBV24-1 with TRBJ2-1, with D hard to call. Germline V CDR1 and CDR2: KGHDR, SFDVKD. The CDR3 has 16 amino acids. CDR3 coding DNA: TGTGCCACCAGTGATATAACACACAGCTCCTACAATGGGCAGTTCTTC. It is translated as CATSDITHSSYNGQFF.

The V call is TRBV15, the J call TRBJ2-7, with no clear D. Trimming shortened V by 0 bases and J by 12 bases, and 15 bases separated the two germline ends. Germline CDR1 LNHNV, CDR2 YYDKDF (reference sequence). This CDR3 contains 13 residues. The CDR3 protein is CATSRDYLSQSYF. The CDR3 DNA is TGTGCCACCAGCAGAGATTACCTTTCACAATCGTACTTC.

The chain couples TRBV5-6 to TRBJ2-7; no definite D call. From germline, CDR1 is SGHDT and CDR2 YYEEEE. The V and J ends lost 0 bases and 7 bases respectively, with 17 bases between them. The CDR3 totals 15 residues. The CDR3 region is CASSLAGSPYLEQYF. The CDR3 DNA follows: TGTGCCAGCAGCTTGGCCGGGTCTCCCTACTTAGAGCAGTACTTC.

This rearrangement joins TRBV6-6 to TRBJ1-5, with 8 bases fitting TRBD1. This CDR3 contains 13 residues. Trimming at V came to 6 bases and at J to 4 bases, leaving 2 bases not matched to a gene. Per germline, CDR1 MNHNY and CDR2 SVGAGI (reference sequence). The CDR3 DNA reads TGTGCCAGCAGGACAGGGGATAATCAGCCCCAGCATTTT. Translating gives CASRTGDNQPQHF.

The rearrangement uses TRBV24-1 and TRBJ1-5; D is unclear. Trimming pared 10 bases from V and 2 bases from J, leaving 14 bases between. The CDR3 is made up of 14 amino acids. Germline CDR1 and CDR2: KGHDR and SFDVKD. In DNA, the CDR3 is TGTGCCACGAGCCGGGGAACTGGCAATCAGCCCCAGCATTTT. Translating it yields CATSRGTGNQPQHF.

J is TRBJ2-7 and V is TRBV7-2, with D possibly being TRBD1 (6 bases). Germline CDR1 reads SGHTA; CDR2 reads FQGNSA. The germline V and J ends were trimmed by 4 bases and 1 base, with 11 bases remaining between them. This CDR3 has 14 residues. The CDR3 DNA follows: TGTGCCAGCAGCTCGCGACAGGAATCCTACGAGCAGTACTTC. It translates to CASSSRQESYEQYF. The variable domain in full, completed from reference TRBV7-2 and TRBJ2-7, reads GAGVSQSPSNKVTEKGKDVELRCDPISGHTALYWYRQSLGQGLEFLIYFQGNSAPDKSGLPSDRFSAERTGGSVSTLTIQRTQQEDSAVYLCASSSRQESYEQYFGPGTRLTVT.

The chain uses TRBV20-1 and TRBJ2-1; TRBD2 is a possible D gene (6 bases). Trimming removed 3 bases from V and 7 bases from J, with 7 bases in between. Germline CDR1 DFQATT, CDR2 SNEGSKA (reference sequence). The CDR3 consists of 11 residues. CDR3 coding DNA: TGCAGTGCTAGGGCGGGGAATGAGCAGTTCTTC. It codes for CSARAGNEQFF.

This clone was seen just once. This sequence joins TRBV7-9 and TRBJ2-3; no definite D call. The CDR3 is 14 residues long. Per germline, CDR1 SEHNR and CDR2 FQNEAQ (reference sequence). Trimming left V 3 bases short and J 2 bases short, with 9 bases between. CDR3 protein: CASSFGDLTDTQYF. The CDR3 coding sequence is TGTGCCAGCAGCTTTGGAGACCTCACAGATACGCAGTATTTT.

The V gene is TRBV6-2 or TRBV6-3, the J gene TRBJ2-7, with TRBD2 matching over 12 bases. Trimming took 3 bases from V and 6 from J; bases not matched to a gene: 6. This CDR3 region has 15 residues. Germline loops: CDR1 MNHEY, CDR2 SVGEGT. The CDR3 loop is CASSYSTSGGSEQYF. The CDR3 region has the DNA TGTGCCAGCAGTTATTCGACTAGCGGGGGCAGCGAGCAGTACTTC.

The rearrangement uses TRBV13 and TRBJ2-1, with 8 bases lining up with TRBD1. V lost 5 bases, J lost 6 bases, and 9 bases stayed unmatched. The CDR3 consists of 15 residues. From germline, CDR1 is PRHDT and CDR2 FYEKMQ (reference sequence). CDR3 protein: CASSEEGDRGNEQFF. The CDR3 DNA sequence: TGTGCCAGCAGCGAAGAGGGAGACAGGGGCAATGAGCAGTTCTTC.

The chain employs TRBV6-2 or TRBV6-3 and TRBJ2-7; a possible D gene is TRBD1 (6 bases). The V and J ends lost 5 bases and 3 bases respectively, with 8 bases between them. Germline CDR1 reads MNHEY; CDR2 reads SVGEGT. The CDR3 consists of 12 residues. As DNA, the CDR3 is TGTGCCAGCAGTCGGGACAACTACGAGCAGTACTTC. Residues: CASSRDNYEQYF.